A single sample is the source of the 31 T cell receptor beta chains below, sequenced in a study of T cell repertoires in cytomegalovirus infection. TCRdb independently ran MiXCR on the reads; one entry per CDR3 protein. The sample includes a few hundred thousand distinct CDR3 sequences, roughly 15% of them seen just once. Sample: PBMCs. These receptors all come from a human donor in good health (CMV status not recorded). Some clones in this sample may be carry-over from other donors' samples.

This clonotype has just a few counts. This chain connects TRBV12-3 or TRBV12-4 to TRBJ2-1, with TRBD2 as a possible D gene (5 bases). The V gene lost 7 bases and the J gene lost 2 bases, with 15 bases spanning the gap. The CDR3 is 15 residues long. CDR3 nucleotide sequence: TGTGCCAGCACTTCACGGGGTTTCACCTACAATGAGCAGTTCTTC. It yields the protein CASTSRGFTYNEQFF.

The chain has TRBV12-3 or TRBV12-4 and TRBJ1-1; D may be TRBD1 (5 bases). The CDR3 consists of 12 residues. Between the trimmed V and J ends, which lost 5 bases and 7 bases, there was a span of 11 bases. CDR3 protein: CASSTGLIEAFF. As DNA, the CDR3 is TGTGCCAGCAGTACAGGCCTTATTGAAGCTTTCTTT.

At least ten counts were recorded for this clonotype. Compared with germline, one end of the junction differs, possibly owing to a read error. This chain joins TRBV6-1 and TRBJ2-1, with 8 positions matching TRBD1. The CDR3 length is 14 residues. Germline CDR1 reads MNHNS; CDR2 reads SASEGT. CDR3 in amino acids: CASSEAITGGEQFF. In DNA form, the CDR3 reads TGTGCCAGCAGCGAAGCTATAACAGGGGGTGAGCAGTTCTTC.

There are a few counts of this clonotype. This rearrangement joins TRBV5-6 to TRBJ2-3; TRBD1 might be the D (7 bases). The CDR3 totals 14 residues. Trimming took 4 bases from V and 3 from J, leaving 12 bases between them. Germline V gene sequence: CDR1 SGHDT, CDR2 YYEEEE. CDR3: CASSEQGRTDTQYF. DNA for the CDR3: TGTGCCAGCAGCGAACAGGGGAGGACAGATACGCAGTATTTT.

This clonotype was observed a handful of times. V gene TRBV6-1 combines with J gene TRBJ2-7; perhaps TRBD2 as D (6 bases). The CDR3 is 15 amino acids. CDR1 MNHNS and CDR2 SASEGT come from the germline V gene. V was cut by 5 bases and J by 2 bases, with 16 bases left in between. CDR3 nucleotide sequence: TGTGCCAGCAGTCCGGGAGACAAGGGAACCTACGAGCAGTACTTC. Amino acids: CASSPGDKGTYEQYF.

The chain uses TRBV20-1 and TRBJ2-3; 9 bases agree with TRBD1. The germline gives CDR1 DFQATT, CDR2 SNEGSKA (reference sequence). Trimming at V came to 3 bases and at J to 6 bases, leaving 4 bases not matched to a gene. CDR3 size: 13 residues. As DNA, the CDR3 is TGCAGTGCTAGGACAGGGGGGTCCGATACGCAGTATTTT. This gives the protein CSARTGGSDTQYF.

This clonotype was seen a single time. A read error may explain this, as a much larger clone is one base away. This chain uses TRBV28 with TRBJ1-5; D may be TRBD1 (5 bases). Germline CDR1 MDHEN, CDR2 SYDVKM. This CDR3 is built from 16 residues. CDR3 DNA: TGTGCCGGCAGTAGACCCACGGGACGGAATAATCAGCCCCAGCATTTT. It encodes CAGSRPTGRNNQPQHF.

The chain links TRBV29-1 to TRBJ2-1; 9 positions agree with TRBD2. CDR3 size: 14 residues. With V trimmed by 6 bases and J by 2 bases, 5 bases remained unmatched. The germline V gene has CDR1 SQVTM and CDR2 ANQGSEA. The CDR3 loop is CSVVAGVPYNEQFF. The CDR3 DNA sequence: TGCAGCGTCGTAGCGGGGGTTCCCTACAATGAGCAGTTCTTC.

With regard to this clonotype: The germline gene is not matched at one end of the junction; a read error may be the cause. The J gene is TRBJ2-5, the V gene TRBV6-1; D possibly corresponds to TRBD2 (6 bases). This CDR3 region has 14 residues. Germline assignment: CDR1 MNHNS and CDR2 SASEGT. The CDR3 DNA reads TGTGCCTGCAGTGAAGGCGGGGTCCGTAAGACCCAGTACTTC. Residues: CACSEGGVRKTQYF.

About this clonotype: Given a much more abundant clone one base away, this may be a read error. The chain employs TRBV7-2 and TRBJ2-7; no firm D call. Germline assignment: CDR1 SGHTA and CDR2 FQGNSA. CDR3 length: 12 residues. The V end lost 1 base, the J end lost 5 bases, and 6 bases lay between the germline ends. The CDR3 here is CASSLVGNEQYF. The CDR3 DNA follows: TGTGCCAGCAGCTTAGTGGGGAACGAGCAGTACTTC.

This clonotype was counted a few times. The chain uses TRBV7-8 and TRBJ2-2, with a weak D call TRBD2 (6 bases). Germline CDR1 SGHVS, CDR2 FQNEAQ. The CDR3 is 12 amino acids. Trimming took 8 bases from V and 7 from J, leaving 11 bases between them. CDR3 amino acids: CASRGFGGELFF. The CDR3 nucleotides read TGTGCCAGCCGGGGGTTTGGCGGGGAGCTGTTTTTT.

This clonotype was seen a few times. The CDR3 is CASSPGMNQPQHF. Here the CDR3 DNA reads TGTGCCAGCTCACCGGGGATGAATCAGCCCCAGCATTTT. The rearrangement uses TRBV18 and TRBJ1-5; D gene ambiguous. Germline V gene sequence: CDR1 KGHSH, CDR2 LQKENI. The CDR3 length is 13 residues. The V end was cut by 3 bases, the J end by 4 bases, with 7 bases between.

This clonotype appeared many times. V gene TRBV6-2 or TRBV6-3 combines with J gene TRBJ2-2, with unresolved D. This CDR3 has 11 amino acids. Trimming shortened V by 10 bases and J by 7 bases, and 10 bases separated the two germline ends. Germline-derived CDR1 and CDR2 are MNHEY and SVGEGT. The CDR3 region has the DNA TGTGCCACCCTTCGCAACGGGGAGCTGTTTTTT. Translating it yields CATLRNGELFF.

This clonotype was observed a handful of times. The genes are TRBV6-5 and TRBJ1-5; maybe TRBD1 (6 bases). The CDR3 runs to 14 residues. CDR1 and CDR2 (germline): MNHEY, SVGAGI. The V and J ends lost 5 bases and 3 bases respectively, with 11 bases between them. CDR3 in DNA: TGTGCCAGCAGTATGACAGGAGTCAATCAGCCCCAGCATTTT. Translation: CASSMTGVNQPQHF.

The sample holds a few counts of this clonotype. CDR3 DNA sequence: TGCGCCAGCAGCTTGCAACTGGGACCCTACGAGCAGTACTTC. This translates into CASSLQLGPYEQYF. The chain joins TRBV5-1 to TRBJ2-7, with D perhaps matching TRBD1 or TRBD2 (5 bases each). This CDR3 contains 14 residues. The germline V gene encodes CDR1 SGHRS and CDR2 YFSETQ. Trimming shortened V by 1 base and J by 2 bases, and 10 bases separated the two germline ends.

This clonotype was seen only a few times. V is TRBV19 and J is TRBJ1-1; 8 bases match TRBD1. The CDR3 has 14 residues. CDR1 is LNHDA and CDR2 is SQIVND in the germline V gene (reference sequence). V lost 10 bases to trimming and J lost 5 bases; unmatched junction nucleotides: 12. The CDR3 loop reads CATSRDRWGTEAFF. The DNA of the CDR3 is TGTGCCACATCCCGGGACAGGTGGGGGACTGAAGCTTTCTTT. Based on the CDR3 plus reference TRBV19 and TRBJ1-1, the full variable domain is DGGITQSPKYLFRKEGQNVTLSCEQNLNHDAMYWYRQDPGQGLRLIYYSQIVNDFQKGDIAEGYSVSREKKESFPLTVTSAQKNPTAFYLCATSRDRWGTEAFFGQGTRLTVV.

The J gene is TRBJ2-1, the V gene TRBV20-1; 7 nucleotides agree with TRBD2. Trimming removed 6 bases from V and 7 bases from J; junction bases left unmatched: 12. The V gene's germline CDR1 is DFQATT and CDR2 SNEGSKA (reference sequence). The CDR3 spans 14 residues. In nucleotides, the CDR3 is TGCAGTGCCAGCCTGGGGGGGGGATCGAATGAGCAGTTCTTC. Amino acids: CSASLGGGSNEQFF.

This sequence joins TRBV12-3 or TRBV12-4 and TRBJ1-2; tentatively, D is TRBD1 (6 bases). The CDR3 loop spans 13 amino acids. The V and J ends lost 5 bases and 6 bases respectively, with 13 bases between them. The CDR3 DNA reads TGTGCCAGCAGTCCACCGGGACATCATGGCTACACCTTC. Translated, it gives CASSPPGHHGYTF.

This clonotype was seen a handful of times. The chain is built from TRBV4-3 and TRBJ2-3, with D possibly matching TRBD1 (6 bases). Trimming stripped 0 bases from V and 2 bases from J, with 12 bases between. The CDR3 has 16 amino acids. Germline V gene sequence: CDR1 LGHNA, CDR2 YSLEER. CDR3 protein: CASSQDGRGITDTQYF. The CDR3 DNA reads as TGCGCCAGCAGCCAAGACGGTAGGGGGATCACAGATACGCAGTATTTT.

The chain uses TRBV6-5 and TRBJ2-1, with 8 bases aligning to TRBD2. Germline CDR1 and CDR2: MNHEY and SVGAGI. Trimming cost V 1 base and J 8 bases; bases outside gene matches: 7. The CDR3 extends over 15 amino acids. This CDR3 is CASSYWKNGGDEQFF. CDR3 DNA: TGTGCCAGCAGTTACTGGAAAAACGGGGGGGATGAGCAGTTCTTC.

This clonotype was seen a few times. The chain carries TRBV7-9 and TRBJ2-1, with D maybe TRBD1 (7 bases). Germline V CDR1 and CDR2: SEHNR, FQNEAQ (reference sequence). V dropped 4 bases and J dropped 5 bases, with 15 bases sitting between them. CDR3 length equals 15 residues. For the CDR3, the DNA is TGTGCCAGCAGCTCAGGGGGGACAGAGCACAATGAGCAGTTCTTC. It encodes CASSSGGTEHNEQFF.

This clonotype was found many times. The chain uses TRBV6-6 and TRBJ2-3; 11 positions match TRBD1. Germline V gene lookup returns CDR1 MNHNY and CDR2 SVGAGI (reference sequence). J was trimmed by 5 bases and V by 4 bases; bases with no gene match: 8. The CDR3 contains 16 residues. This chain's CDR3 is CASSSAGTGGKDTQYF. The CDR3 nucleotides are TGTGCCAGCAGTTCCGCCGGGACAGGGGGAAAAGATACGCAGTATTTT.

This clonotype was counted at least ten times. The chain is built from TRBV13 and TRBJ2-5; no clear D gene. The CDR3 length is 15 residues. The germline V gene encodes CDR1 PRHDT and CDR2 FYEKMQ (reference sequence). V was cut by 5 bases and J by 2 bases, with 15 bases left in between. CDR3 sequence (DNA): TGTGCCAGCAGCCCCGTCCTGTCCTTACAAGAGACCCAGTACTTC. This codes for CASSPVLSLQETQYF.

There are a few counts of this clonotype. The chain uses TRBV28 and TRBJ2-3; tentative D call: TRBD1 (5 bases). Germline assignment: CDR1 MDHEN and CDR2 SYDVKM. V was clipped by 8 bases and J by 3 bases, with 18 bases between them. The CDR3 length is 15 residues. The CDR3 here is CASRAGPLGTDTQYF. The CDR3 region has the DNA TGTGCCAGCCGAGCAGGGCCATTGGGTACAGATACGCAGTATTTT.

This clonotype was seen only a few times. This chain links TRBV29-1 with TRBJ2-1, with D possibly matching TRBD2 (6 bases). V lost 4 bases to trimming and J lost 1 base, with 17 bases between them. Germline V gene sequence: CDR1 SQVTM, CDR2 ANQGSEA. The CDR3 is 16 residues long. The CDR3 loop is CSVVVAAPRSYNEQFF. The CDR3, as DNA: TGCAGCGTTGTGGTAGCGGCCCCACGGTCCTACAATGAGCAGTTCTTC.

This rearrangement joins TRBV6-5 to TRBJ2-3; D possibly corresponds to TRBD2 (5 bases). CDR1 is MNHEY and CDR2 is SVGAGI in the germline V gene. V was shortened by 5 bases and J by 3 bases, with 15 bases between the two germline ends. This CDR3 spans 15 amino acids. CDR3 residues: CASSRGPGRTDTQYF. Written as DNA, the CDR3 is TGTGCCAGCAGTCGAGGACCGGGAAGAACAGATACGCAGTATTTT.

The table lists this clonotype with many counts. The chain employs TRBV4-3 and TRBJ2-5; perhaps TRBD2 as D (5 bases). Germline V CDR1 and CDR2: LGHNA, YSLEER. Deletions cut 0 bases from V and 4 bases from J, with 12 bases between. The CDR3 length is 15 residues. The DNA for the CDR3 is TGCGCCAGCAGCCAAGATCACGGGGATGCAGAGACCCAGTACTTC. As protein: CASSQDHGDAETQYF.

The V call is TRBV2, the J call TRBJ2-5; no reliable D call. Trimming cost V 8 bases and J 4 bases, with 8 bases left between them. Germline values: CDR1 SNHLY, CDR2 FYNNEI. The CDR3 spans 11 residues. The CDR3 DNA sequence: TGTGCCAGCGGGCGGATAGAGACCCAGTACTTC. Protein sequence: CASGRIETQYF.

The chain couples TRBV5-1 to TRBJ1-1; no definite D call. Per germline, CDR1 SGHRS and CDR2 YFSETQ. The CDR3 runs 12 residues. V lost 7 bases, J lost 4 bases, and 11 bases lay in between. The CDR3 bases are TGCGCCAGCTATAAAGAAGGCACTGAAGCTTTCTTT. The encoded protein is CASYKEGTEAFF. Combining the CDR3 with reference TRBV5-1 and TRBJ1-1 gives the whole variable domain KAGVTQTPRYLIKTRGQQVTLSCSPISGHRSVSWYQQTPGQGLQFLFEYFSETQRNKGNFPGRFSGRQFSNSRSEMNVSTLELGDSALYLCASYKEGTEAFFGQGTRLTVV.

This clonotype was picked up many times. V is TRBV7-9 and J is TRBJ2-7; 9 bases fit TRBD2. The CDR3 is 13 residues long. Trimming cost V 6 bases and J 4 bases; bases outside gene matches: 4. The germline V gene encodes CDR1 SEHNR and CDR2 FQNEAQ (reference sequence). The CDR3 here is CASRLAGFYEQYF. CDR3 DNA: TGTGCCAGCAGGCTAGCGGGATTTTACGAGCAGTACTTC.

On this clonotype itself: A much larger clone differs by one base, so this may be a read error. V gene TRBV5-1 combines with J gene TRBJ2-7; 9 bases align to TRBD1. CDR3 size: 14 residues. V lost 4 bases and J lost 8; bases outside the gene matches: 10. The germline CDR1 and CDR2 sequences are SGHRS and YFSETQ. CDR3 sequence: CASSRTGVTDKQYF. CDR3 coding DNA: TGCGCCAGCAGCAGGACAGGGGTTACAGACAAGCAGTACTTC. Drawing the rest from reference TRBV5-1 and TRBJ2-7, the complete variable domain is KAGVTQTPRYLIKTRGQQVTLSCSPISGHRSVSWYQQTPGQGLQFLFEYFSETQRNKGNFPGRFSGRQFSNSRSEMNVSTLELGDSALYLCASSRTGVTDKQYFGPGTRLTVT.